Sequencing of this TCR beta chain was carried out in a study of T cells expressing NK-cell markers (TCRdb year 2020). Regarding the research as a whole: About 8 donors provided sorted CD3+CD56+NKG2C+, CD3+CD56+NKG2C- and CD3+CD56-NKG2C+ T-cell subsets, whose TCR beta-chain repertoires were profiled. Of the eight sequenced donors, seven were found to be HCMV-seropositive and one was found to be HCMV-seronegative. Randomly selected healthy volunteers, three men and five women, were used as the eight sequenced donors. Libraries were sequenced as 2 x 150 bp reads on Illumina HiSeq 2000/2500, MiSeq or NextSeq. On the study overall, not on this receptor specifically: Those dominant clonotypes were again the most abundant among CD3+CD56-NKG2C+ cells in several donors, at about 25-60.1%. Whether the expanded NKG2C-expressing T cell clones were specific for HCMV antigens was left unclear. In over 5 donors, the dominant CD3+CD56+NKG2C+ clonotypes were among the top 10 CD8+ clonotypes and accounted for about 1.0-7.0% of CD8+ T cells.

According to the germline V gene, CDR1 reads SGHRS and CDR2 reads YFSETQ. The cysteine opens and the phenylalanine closes a CDR3 of 15 amino acids. No nucleotide data were recorded. In regard to this clonotype: Its antigen target is currently unknown.

Sequencing took place on an Illumina HiSeq 2000. The TCR beta cDNA libraries were made using 5'RACE template switching, a step that added both a universal primer site and unique molecular identifiers. cDNA synthesis was primed from the TCR beta constant segment, followed by two successive PCR amplification steps. From the authors' description of their analysis: MIGEC was used to demultiplex reads and group reads by UMI, and MiTCR was used to assemble and quantify clonotypes. To remove erroneous sequences, TCR cDNA sequences were retained only when supported by two or more reads. Downstream repertoire analysis used the tcR package, and clonotypes were matched across fractions by CDR3 nucleotide sequence plus V segment. VDJmatch was used to annotate antigen specificity against VDJdb, with one amino acid substitution in CDR3 allowed. With the reads reprocessed by TCRdb, a single entry stands for each CDR3 protein sequence and no DNA is reported. The V and J calls come from TCRdb's annotation, not from the publication. This sample's table has entries for under 200,000 distinct CDR3 sequences. Around 18% of the sample lies in the top ten.

To determine HCMV serostatus, a commercial ELISA kit was used to detect HCMV-specific IgG in serum. Peripheral blood mononuclear cells were isolated from blood by Ficoll density gradient centrifugation. Sequencing was done on a sample of blood T cells: a sorted CD56 or NKG2C T cell subset, CD4+ or CD8+ T cells, or bulk PBMC T cells (not recorded which). The receptor's source is a woman between 18 and 70 years old in good health. The chain was built from TRBV5-1 and TRBJ2-3; TCRdb names TRBD2, which stays unverified in the absence of DNA. The CDR3 amino acid sequence is: CASSFSGTSEATQYF.